Listed below are T cell receptor beta chains from one sample, sequenced in a study of beta chain features in type 1 diabetes. Produced via immunoSEQ multiplex PCR; TCRdb's table is partial and in-frame only. The data show some 270,000 clones, approximately 11% seen once. The sequenced sample consisted of naive CD4+ T cells from blood. The receptors stem from a young man with type 1 diabetes. CDR3s include the opening cysteine and the closing phenylalanine or tryptophan. The D gene is left open where the match is weak. A clone size is listed for some rows: how often the clone was seen (once, few, many), or a class if it is expanded.

clone_size j_call d_call v_call cdr3_nt cdr3_aa
few TRBJ1-5 - TRBV5-1 TGCGCCAGCAGCTTGTTTTCGGGAAGCAATCAGCCCCAGCATTTT CASSLFSGSNQPQHF
- TRBJ2-6 - TRBV18 TGTGCCAGCTCTAACCCAGGGAATGGGGCCAACGTCCTGACTTTC CASSNPGNGANVLTF
- TRBJ2-7 - TRBV19 TGTGCCAGTAGTATCTCAGGACTAAGCTACGAGCAGTACTTC CASSISGLSYEQYF
few TRBJ2-1 - TRBV6-1 TGTGCCAGCAACGGAGGACTCGGATACAATGAGCAGTTCTTC CASNGGLGYNEQFF
- TRBJ1-1 - TRBV5-1 TGCGCCAGCAGCTTGGTCGGGGACACTGAAGCTTTCTTT CASSLVGDTEAFF
- TRBJ1-2 - TRBV7-2 TGTGCCAGCAGCTTAGTAGGGGGGGGCAGCTATGGCTACACCTTC CASSLVGGGSYGYTF
few TRBJ2-5 - TRBV10-3 TGTGCCATCAGTGAGTCTAGTGGCCAAGAGACCCAGTACTTC CAISESSGQETQYF
few TRBJ2-5 TRBD2 TRBV7-2 TGTGCCAGCAGCTTGAGACTAGCGGGGAGAGAGACCCAGTACTTC CASSLRLAGRETQYF
- TRBJ2-5 TRBD1 TRBV5-4 TGTGCCAGCAGCGGGGACAGTCGGGAGACCCAGTACTTC CASSGDSRETQYF
few TRBJ2-5 - TRBV9 TGTGCCAGCAGCGCCGACTGGGGCAGCAGGGCCCAGTACTTC CASSADWGSRAQYF
few TRBJ1-5 TRBD1 TRBV9 TGTGCCAGCAGCGTGGGACAGGGGGCGAGACAGCCCCAGCATTTT CASSVGQGARQPQHF
- TRBJ1-5 TRBD1 TRBV19 TGTGCCAGTAGGGACAGGGGAGATCAGCCCCAGCATTTT CASRDRGDQPQHF
- TRBJ2-4 - TRBV6-5 TGTGCCAGCAGCTTCCCAGGGGCGGACATTCAGTACTTC CASSFPGADIQYF
- TRBJ2-2 - TRBV5-1 TGCGCCAGCAGCCGGCAATTAGAGGGCGGGGAGCTGTTTTTT CASSRQLEGGELFF
- TRBJ2-1 TRBD2 TRBV4-2 TGTGCCAGCAGCCAAGGAGAGGCTAGCGGGGGGGCGTTGTTCTTC CASSQGEASGGALFF
few TRBJ1-2 - TRBV5-1 TGCGCCAGCAGCTTAGACCTCGGGGGCTACACCTTC CASSLDLGGYTF
- TRBJ2-1 TRBD2 TRBV7-3 TGTGCCAGCAGCTTAGGTCGCGGGGGGGACAATGAGCAGTTCTTC CASSLGRGGDNEQFF
few TRBJ1-1 - TRBV28 TGTGCCAGCAGTTCCAGGGAAACTGAAGCTTTCTTT CASSSRETEAFF
- TRBJ1-4 TRBD1 TRBV5-1 TGCGCCAGCAGCCCAGGGACAGCCCCTAATGAAAAACTGTTTTTT CASSPGTAPNEKLFF
few TRBJ2-5 TRBD1 TRBV7-9 TGTGCCAGCAGCCCAAGGACAGGCTACAGGGAGACCCAGTACTTC CASSPRTGYRETQYF
few TRBJ2-4 TRBD2 TRBV4-1 TGCGCCAGCAGCACTCCCGGGACTAGCGGCTCAATAGCCAAAAACATTCAGTACTTC CASSTPGTSGSIAKNIQYF
few TRBJ2-7 TRBD1 TRBV7-3 TGTGCCAGCAGCTTACTAGCCGGGACAGGGAACGAGCAGTACTTC CASSLLAGTGNEQYF
- TRBJ2-7 - TRBV29-1 TGCAGCGTTGCCAGGGACAATTACGACGAGCAGTACTTC CSVARDNYDEQYF
- TRBJ2-1 - TRBV7-9 TGTGCCAGCAGCTTTGCGGGGTCGGCCTCAATCAATGAGCAGTTCTTC CASSFAGSASINEQFF
few TRBJ1-1 - TRBV4-2 TGTGCCAGCAGCCAAGATCGGGGGACTGAAGCTTTCTTT CASSQDRGTEAFF
- TRBJ2-5 - TRBV7-9 TGTGCCAGCAGCTTAGGATCCAGGCCGCAAGAGACCCAGTACTTC CASSLGSRPQETQYF
- TRBJ1-1 - TRBV15 TGTGCCACCAGCTCTCGGACAAAGAACACTGAAGCTTTCTTT CATSSRTKNTEAFF
few TRBJ2-1 TRBD2 TRBV18 TGTGCCAGCTCACCACCGCCGGGAGGGCAGTTCTTC CASSPPPGGQFF
- TRBJ2-1 - TRBV15 TGTGCCACCAGCAGCCGGGGGGCGGATTCCTACAATGAGCAGTTCTTC CATSSRGADSYNEQFF
few TRBJ1-2 - TRBV18 TGTGCCAGCCAATACGGAGCTAACTATGGCTACACCTTC CASQYGANYGYTF
few TRBJ1-6 - TRBV5-4 TGTGCCAGCAGCATGATGGCGGGGGGCCGTAATTCACCCCTCCACTTT CASSMMAGGRNSPLHF
few TRBJ1-1 - TRBV28 TGTGCCAGCAGTTTAGGGGCAGCCCAAGCTTTCTTT CASSLGAAQAFF
- TRBJ2-7 - TRBV30 TGTGCCTGGACCCGGACAGACGAGCAGTACTTC CAWTRTDEQYF
few TRBJ1-3 TRBD1 TRBV9 TGTGCCAGCAGGCCCGACAGGGGAGGAGGAAACACCATATATTTT CASRPDRGGGNTIYF
- TRBJ1-3 - TRBV15 TGTGCCACCAGCAGAGATTCGGCAGGTACCTTGAACACCATATATTTT CATSRDSAGTLNTIYF
- TRBJ1-1 - TRBV5-6 TGTGCCAGCAGCTTGGTTGGCAGGAAATCTGAAGCTTTCTTT CASSLVGRKSEAFF
few TRBJ2-2 - TRBV5-4 TGTGCCAGCAGCTTGGCCGGAGTGGCCGGGGAGCTGTTTTTT CASSLAGVAGELFF
few TRBJ2-1 - TRBV18 TGTGCCAGCTCTCTGGCGGTTGGCAATGAGCAGTTCTTC CASSLAVGNEQFF
- TRBJ1-4 TRBD1 TRBV5-4 TGTGCCAGCAGGGCTGGACAGGGGAGTGAAAAACTGTTTTTT CASRAGQGSEKLFF
few TRBJ2-1 TRBD1 TRBV11-3 TGTGCCAGCAGCCGTACAGGGGGCTACAATGAGCAGTTCTTC CASSRTGGYNEQFF
few TRBJ1-5 - TRBV30 TGTGCCTGGAGTGAGGGGTGGAGACAGCCCCAGCATTTT CAWSEGWRQPQHF
- TRBJ2-3 - TRBV19 TGTGCCAGTAGCTCCTGGGAGAAGCAGTATTTT CASSSWEKQYF
once TRBJ2-7 - TRBV25-1 TGTGCCAGCAGTGGAGACTACGAGCAGTACTTC CASSGDYEQYF
- TRBJ1-2 - TRBV7-9 TGTGCCAGCAGCACCCCGGACAGAACGAGGGGCTACACCTTC CASSTPDRTRGYTF
- TRBJ2-5 - TRBV4-1 TGCGCCAGCAGCTCAACAGGGTTGGTGACCCAGTACTTC CASSSTGLVTQYF
- TRBJ1-2 TRBD1 TRBV6-1 TGTGCCAGCAGTACGGACAGGGACGATGGCTACACCTTC CASSTDRDDGYTF
few TRBJ1-5 - TRBV5-1 TGCGCCAGCAGCCCGACGGCGGGGAGCAATCAGCCCCAGCATTTT CASSPTAGSNQPQHF
few TRBJ2-3 - TRBV4-2 TGTGCCAGCAGCCCGACTCGGGGTAGCACAGATACGCAGTATTTT CASSPTRGSTDTQYF
- TRBJ2-1 TRBD2 TRBV5-4 TGTGCCAGCAACCCCGGGGCTAGCGGGGGGCCAAGCTCCTACAATGAGCAGTTCTTC CASNPGASGGPSSYNEQFF
- TRBJ2-2 - TRBV11-2 TGTGCCAGCAGCTTAGAGGCTAGCGGGGAGCTGTTTTTT CASSLEASGELFF